In its sample, the clone carrying this T cell receptor (beta chain) was seen many times. The data were obtained in a study of metastatic and nonmetastatic thyroid tumors. Treatment of any kind had been given to no patient before thyroid surgery. Germline V gives CDR1 DFQATT, CDR2 SNEGSKA (reference sequence). The ends were cut back, 6 bases at V and 6 bases at J, with 12 bases in the middle. CDR3 length equals 12 residues. TCRdb re-clonotyped the PCR reads via MiXCR. The sample holds about 50,000 clones, 20% to 25% seen once. V and J are TRBV20-1 and TRBJ2-1; a weak D match, TRBD2 (5 bases). The clonotype originates from a female donor with papillary thyroid cancer or a benign thyroid nodule (not recorded which). Some clones in this sample may be carry-over from other donors' samples. Input material: blood. The CDR3 nucleotides are TGCAGTGCCCGTCAAGGAGGCAATGAGCAGTTCTTC. Protein product: CSARQGGNEQFF.